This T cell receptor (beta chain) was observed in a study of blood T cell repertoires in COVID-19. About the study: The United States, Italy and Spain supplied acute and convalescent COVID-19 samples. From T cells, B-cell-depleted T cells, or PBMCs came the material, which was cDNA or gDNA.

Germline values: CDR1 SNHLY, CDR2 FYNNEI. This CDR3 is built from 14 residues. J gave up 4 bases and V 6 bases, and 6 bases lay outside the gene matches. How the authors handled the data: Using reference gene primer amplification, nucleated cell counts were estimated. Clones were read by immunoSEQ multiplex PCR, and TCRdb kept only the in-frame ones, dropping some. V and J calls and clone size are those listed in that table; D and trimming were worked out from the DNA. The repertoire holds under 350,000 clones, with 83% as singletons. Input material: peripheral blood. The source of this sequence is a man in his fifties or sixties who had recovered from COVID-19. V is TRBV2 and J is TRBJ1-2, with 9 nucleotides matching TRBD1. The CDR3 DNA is TGTGCCAGCAGCGGGACAGGGAGGGTCTATGGCTACACCTTC. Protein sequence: CASSGTGRVYGYTF.